The TCR beta chain described here comes from a study of control samples from healthy donors and cancer patients. The CDR3 is 15 amino acids. The germline V gene has CDR1 LGHDT and CDR2 YNNKEL (reference sequence). V was clipped by 3 bases and J by 0 bases; unmatched bases: 4. Profiled with immunoSEQ multiplex PCR; TCRdb holds only in-frame clones, not every one. This table holds over 150,000 clones, roughly 95% found once. The chain couples TRBV3-1 (or the pseudogene TRBV3-2) to TRBJ2-5, with 7 bases aligning to TRBD1. This receptor was taken from a woman aged 25 to 45 in good health. Sample: blood. The CDR3 here is CASSHDREYQETQYF. DNA for the CDR3: TGTGCCAGCAGCCATGACAGGGAGTACCAAGAGACCCAGTACTTC.